Here is one T cell receptor beta chain with its context. This sample was included in a study of blood T cell repertoires in COVID-19. Sequencing was performed with immunoSEQ multiplex PCR; in TCRdb, only in-frame clones are kept and a portion is missing. The sample lists about 160,000 clones, around 89% seen once, with 5% to 8.5% in the top ten. CDR3 size: 11 residues. The germline gives CDR1 SGHAT, CDR2 FQNNGV. The V gene lost 7 bases and the J gene lost 2 bases, with 4 bases spanning the gap. The receptor was isolated from a woman aged 50 to 60 who had recovered from COVID-19. The sample was PBMCs or T cells enriched from blood (not recorded which). The V call is TRBV11-2, the J call TRBJ2-3; D remains unclear. The CDR3 DNA follows: TGTGCCAGCACAATCACAGATACGCAGTATTTT. It is translated as CASTITDTQYF.